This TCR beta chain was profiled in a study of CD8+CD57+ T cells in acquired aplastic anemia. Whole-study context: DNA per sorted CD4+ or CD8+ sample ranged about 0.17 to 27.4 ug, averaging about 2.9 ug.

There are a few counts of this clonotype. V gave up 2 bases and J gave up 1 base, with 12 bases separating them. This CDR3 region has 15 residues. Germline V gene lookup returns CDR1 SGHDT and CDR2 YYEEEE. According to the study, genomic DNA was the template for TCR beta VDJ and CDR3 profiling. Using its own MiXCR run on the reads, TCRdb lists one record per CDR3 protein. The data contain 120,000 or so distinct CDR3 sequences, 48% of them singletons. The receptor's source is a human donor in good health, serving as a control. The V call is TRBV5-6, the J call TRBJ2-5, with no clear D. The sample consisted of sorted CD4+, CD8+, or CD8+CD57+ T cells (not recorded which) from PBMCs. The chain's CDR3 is CASSFFQQLQETQYF. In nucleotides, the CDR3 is TGTGCCAGCAGCTTTTTTCAACAGCTCCAAGAGACCCAGTACTTC.